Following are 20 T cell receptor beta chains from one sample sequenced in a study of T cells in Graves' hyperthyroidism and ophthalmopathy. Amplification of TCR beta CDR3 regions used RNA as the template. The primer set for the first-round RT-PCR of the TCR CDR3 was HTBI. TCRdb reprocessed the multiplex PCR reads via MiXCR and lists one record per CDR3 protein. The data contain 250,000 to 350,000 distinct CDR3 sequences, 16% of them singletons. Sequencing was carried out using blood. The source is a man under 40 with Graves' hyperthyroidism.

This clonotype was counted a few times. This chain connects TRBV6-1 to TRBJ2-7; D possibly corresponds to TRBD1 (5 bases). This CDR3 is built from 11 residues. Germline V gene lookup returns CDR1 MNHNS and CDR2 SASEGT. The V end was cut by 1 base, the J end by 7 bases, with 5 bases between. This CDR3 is CASSEEGEQYF. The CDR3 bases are TGTGCCAGCAGTGAAGAGGGGGAGCAGTACTTC.

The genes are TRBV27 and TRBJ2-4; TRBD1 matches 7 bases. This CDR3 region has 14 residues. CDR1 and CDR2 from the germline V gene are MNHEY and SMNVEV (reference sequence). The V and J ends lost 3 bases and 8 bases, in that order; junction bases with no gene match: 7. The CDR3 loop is CASSFRTGGDIQYF. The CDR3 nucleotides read TGTGCCAGCAGTTTTCGGACAGGTGGAGACATTCAGTACTTC.

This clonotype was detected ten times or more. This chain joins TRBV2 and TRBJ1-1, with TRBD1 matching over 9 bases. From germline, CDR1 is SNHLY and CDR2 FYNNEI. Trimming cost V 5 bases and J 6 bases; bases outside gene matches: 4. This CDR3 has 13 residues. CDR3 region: CASSYRGQAEAFF. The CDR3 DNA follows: TGTGCCAGCAGTTACAGGGGGCAGGCTGAAGCTTTCTTT.

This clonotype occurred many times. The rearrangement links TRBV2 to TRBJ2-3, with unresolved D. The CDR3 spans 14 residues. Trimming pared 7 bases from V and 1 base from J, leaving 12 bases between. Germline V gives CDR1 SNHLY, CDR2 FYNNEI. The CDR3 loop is CASMHEAGTDTQYF. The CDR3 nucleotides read TGTGCCAGCATGCACGAGGCGGGCACAGATACGCAGTATTTT.

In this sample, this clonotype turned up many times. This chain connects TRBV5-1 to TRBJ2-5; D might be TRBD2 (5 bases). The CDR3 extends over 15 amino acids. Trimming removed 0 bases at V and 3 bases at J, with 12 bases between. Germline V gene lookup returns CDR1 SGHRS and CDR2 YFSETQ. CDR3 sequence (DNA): TGCGCCAGCAGCTTGGCGGGAACAGTGGAAGAGACCCAGTACTTC. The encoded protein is CASSLAGTVEETQYF.

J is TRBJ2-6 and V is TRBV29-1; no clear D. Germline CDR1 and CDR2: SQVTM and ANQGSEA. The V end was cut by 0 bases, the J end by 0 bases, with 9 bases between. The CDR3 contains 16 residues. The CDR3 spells CSVEDETPSGANVLTF. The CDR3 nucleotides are TGCAGCGTTGAAGATGAAACACCCTCTGGGGCCAACGTCCTGACTTTC.

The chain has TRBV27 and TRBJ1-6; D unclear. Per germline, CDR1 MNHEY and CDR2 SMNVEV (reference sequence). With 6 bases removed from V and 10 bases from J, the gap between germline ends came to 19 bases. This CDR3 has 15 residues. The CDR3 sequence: CASSDATWDRSPLHF. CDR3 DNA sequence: TGTGCCAGCAGCGACGCGACTTGGGATCGCTCACCCCTCCACTTT.

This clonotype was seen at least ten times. The CDR3 DNA sequence: TGTGCCAGCAGCTTAGGCCCTCCCAAAGACTATAATTCACCCCTCCACTTT. Residues: CASSLGPPKDYNSPLHF. The genes are TRBV7-3 and TRBJ1-6; D gene unclear. V lost 2 bases and J 3 bases, leaving 14 bases between the germline ends. The germline V gene has CDR1 SGHTA and CDR2 FQGTGA. The length of the CDR3 is 17 residues.

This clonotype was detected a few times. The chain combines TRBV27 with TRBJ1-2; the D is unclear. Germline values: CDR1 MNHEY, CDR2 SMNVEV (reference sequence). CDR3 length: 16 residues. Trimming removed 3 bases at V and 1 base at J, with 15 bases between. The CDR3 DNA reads TGTGCCAGCAGTTTTGTCGGTGCTAGGATTAACTATGGCTACACCTTC. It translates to CASSFVGARINYGYTF.

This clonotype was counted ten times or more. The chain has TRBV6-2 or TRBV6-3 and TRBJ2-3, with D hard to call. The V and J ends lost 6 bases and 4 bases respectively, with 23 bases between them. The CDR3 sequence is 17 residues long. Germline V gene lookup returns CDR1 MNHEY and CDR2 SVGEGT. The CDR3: CASRLISRSPAADTQYF. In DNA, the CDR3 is TGTGCCAGCAGACTCATATCCCGGTCTCCTGCCGCAGATACGCAGTATTTT.

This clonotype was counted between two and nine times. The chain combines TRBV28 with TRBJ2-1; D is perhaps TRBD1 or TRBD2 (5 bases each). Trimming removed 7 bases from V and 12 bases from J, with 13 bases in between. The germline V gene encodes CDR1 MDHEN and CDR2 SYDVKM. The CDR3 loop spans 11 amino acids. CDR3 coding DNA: TGTGCCAGCAACGCCCGAGGGGTGCAGTTCTTC. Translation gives CASNARGVQFF.

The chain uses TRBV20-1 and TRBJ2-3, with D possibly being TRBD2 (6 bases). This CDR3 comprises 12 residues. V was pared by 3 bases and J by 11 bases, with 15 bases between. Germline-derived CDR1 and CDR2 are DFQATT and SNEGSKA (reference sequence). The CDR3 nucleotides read TGCAGTGCTAGCCTGACCTCGGGAGTGCAGTATTTT. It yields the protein CSASLTSGVQYF.

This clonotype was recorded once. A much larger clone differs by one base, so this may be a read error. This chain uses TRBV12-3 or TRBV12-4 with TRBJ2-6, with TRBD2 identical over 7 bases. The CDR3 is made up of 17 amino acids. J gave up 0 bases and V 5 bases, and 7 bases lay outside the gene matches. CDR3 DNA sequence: TGTGCCAGCAGTCACCTCGGGACTACCTCTGGGGCCAACGTCCTGACTTTC. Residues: CASSHLGTTSGANVLTF.

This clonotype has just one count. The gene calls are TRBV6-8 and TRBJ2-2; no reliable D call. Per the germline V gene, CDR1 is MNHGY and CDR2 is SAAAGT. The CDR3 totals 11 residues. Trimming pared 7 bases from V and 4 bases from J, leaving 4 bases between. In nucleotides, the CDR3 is TGTGCCAGCAAGGGCACCGGGGAGCTGTTTTTT. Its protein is CASKGTGELFF.

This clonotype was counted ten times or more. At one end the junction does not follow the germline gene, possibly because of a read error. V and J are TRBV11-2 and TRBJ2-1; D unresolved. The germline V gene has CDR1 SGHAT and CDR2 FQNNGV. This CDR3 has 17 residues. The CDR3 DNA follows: TGTGCCAGCCGCTTCGGGCCAAGTCGGAGCTCCTACAATGAGCAGTTCTTC. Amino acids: CASRFGPSRSSYNEQFF.

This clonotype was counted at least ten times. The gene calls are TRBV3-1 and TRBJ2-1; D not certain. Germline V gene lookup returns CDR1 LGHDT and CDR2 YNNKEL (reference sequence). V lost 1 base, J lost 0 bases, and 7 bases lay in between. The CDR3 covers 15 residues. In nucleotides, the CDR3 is TGTGCCAGCAGCCAAGGGCTTAGCTCCTACAATGAGCAGTTCTTC. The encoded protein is CASSQGLSSYNEQFF.

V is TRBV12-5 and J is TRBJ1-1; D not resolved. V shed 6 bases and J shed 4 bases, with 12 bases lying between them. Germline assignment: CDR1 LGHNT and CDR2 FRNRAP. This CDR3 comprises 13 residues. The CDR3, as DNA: TGTGCTAGTGGAGAGAACGCTGGCACTGAAGCTTTCTTT. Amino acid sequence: CASGENAGTEAFF.

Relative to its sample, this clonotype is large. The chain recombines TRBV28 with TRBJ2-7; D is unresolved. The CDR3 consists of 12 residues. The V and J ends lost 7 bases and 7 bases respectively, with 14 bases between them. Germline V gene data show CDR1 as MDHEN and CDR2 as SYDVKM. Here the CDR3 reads CASTLGNEEQYF. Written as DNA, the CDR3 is TGTGCCAGCACTCTAGGGAATGAGGAGCAGTACTTC.

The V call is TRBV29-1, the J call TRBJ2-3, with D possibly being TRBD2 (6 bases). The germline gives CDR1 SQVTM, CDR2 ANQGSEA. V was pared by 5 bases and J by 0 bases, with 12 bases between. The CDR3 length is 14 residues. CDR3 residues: CSVRRDTSTDTQYF. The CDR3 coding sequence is TGCAGCGTTCGGCGGGATACAAGCACAGATACGCAGTATTTT.

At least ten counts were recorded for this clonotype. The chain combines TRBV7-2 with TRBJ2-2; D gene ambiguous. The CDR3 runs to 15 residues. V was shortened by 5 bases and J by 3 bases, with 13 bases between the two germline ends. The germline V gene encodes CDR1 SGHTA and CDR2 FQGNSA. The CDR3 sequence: CASSPSAFHTGELFF. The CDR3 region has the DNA TGTGCCAGCAGCCCTTCGGCCTTTCACACCGGGGAGCTGTTTTTT.